This TCR beta chain was identified during a study of long-term antiretroviral therapy in people with HIV. Version v3.0 of the immunoSEQ assay was performed at survey level. Assay: immunoSEQ multiplex PCR; the TCRdb copy retains only in-frame clones and omits some. The top ten hold around a tenth of the sample, which has 12,000 or so clones, around 77% seen once. Findings and caveats of the study: Repertoires looked antigen-experienced, with only a slight naive shift after ART.

Unmatched junction bases numbered 7, after V lost 2 bases and J lost 6 bases. CDR3 length equals 14 residues. Looked up from germline, CDR1 is KGHSH and CDR2 is LQKENI. On this clone: Its antigen is undetermined.

The sequence was collected from a woman between 40 and 55 years old with HIV. The chain has TRBV18 and TRBJ2-7, with 7 bases that match TRBD1. The source was unsorted PBMCs, collected 0.8 years before starting antiretroviral therapy. CDR3 region: CASSPGTAVLEQYF. The CDR3 region has the DNA TGTGCCAGCTCACCAGGGACAGCAGTTCTCGAGCAGTACTTC.